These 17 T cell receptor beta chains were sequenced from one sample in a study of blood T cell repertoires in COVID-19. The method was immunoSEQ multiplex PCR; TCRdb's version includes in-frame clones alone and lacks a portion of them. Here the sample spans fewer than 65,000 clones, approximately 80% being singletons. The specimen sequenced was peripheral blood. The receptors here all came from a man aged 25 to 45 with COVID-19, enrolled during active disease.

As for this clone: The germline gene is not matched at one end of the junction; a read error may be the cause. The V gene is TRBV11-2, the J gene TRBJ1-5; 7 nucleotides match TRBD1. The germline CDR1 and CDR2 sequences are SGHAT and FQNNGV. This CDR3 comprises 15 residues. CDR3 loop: CAGSLNVRGGLPQHF. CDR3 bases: TGTGCCGGCAGCTTAAATGTTCGAGGGGGCCTGCCCCAGCATTTT.

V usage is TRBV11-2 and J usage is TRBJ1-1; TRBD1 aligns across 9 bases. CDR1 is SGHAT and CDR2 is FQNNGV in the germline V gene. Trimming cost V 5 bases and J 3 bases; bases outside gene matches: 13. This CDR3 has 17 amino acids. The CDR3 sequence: CASSPDYYRGRDTEAFF. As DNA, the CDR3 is TGTGCCAGCAGCCCAGACTACTACAGGGGGCGGGACACTGAAGCTTTCTTT.

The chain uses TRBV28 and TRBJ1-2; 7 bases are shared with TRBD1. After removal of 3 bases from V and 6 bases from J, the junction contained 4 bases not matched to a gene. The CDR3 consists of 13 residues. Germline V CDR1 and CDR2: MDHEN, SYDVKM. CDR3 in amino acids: CASSLDRIDGYTF. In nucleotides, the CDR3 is TGTGCCAGCAGTTTGGACAGGATCGATGGCTACACCTTC.

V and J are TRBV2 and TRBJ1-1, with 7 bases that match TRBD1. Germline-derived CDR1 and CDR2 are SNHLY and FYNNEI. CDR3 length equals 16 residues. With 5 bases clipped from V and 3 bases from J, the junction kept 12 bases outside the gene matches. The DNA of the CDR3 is TGTGCCAGCAGTAAGCTCCGGGACAGCGCCTACACTGAAGCTTTCTTT. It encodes CASSKLRDSAYTEAFF.

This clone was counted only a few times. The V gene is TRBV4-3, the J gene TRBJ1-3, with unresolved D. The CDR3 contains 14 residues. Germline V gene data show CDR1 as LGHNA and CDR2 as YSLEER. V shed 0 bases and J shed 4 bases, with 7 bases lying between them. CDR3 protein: CASSQEEAGNTIYF. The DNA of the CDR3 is TGCGCCAGCAGCCAAGAGGAGGCAGGAAACACCATATATTTT.

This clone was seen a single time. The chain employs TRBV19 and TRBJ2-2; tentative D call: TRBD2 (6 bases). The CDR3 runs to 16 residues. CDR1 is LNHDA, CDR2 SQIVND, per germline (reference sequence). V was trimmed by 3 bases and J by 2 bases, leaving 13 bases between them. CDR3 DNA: TGTGCCAGTAGTATTCGGGCGGGGATTAACACCGGGGAGCTGTTTTTT. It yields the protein CASSIRAGINTGELFF.

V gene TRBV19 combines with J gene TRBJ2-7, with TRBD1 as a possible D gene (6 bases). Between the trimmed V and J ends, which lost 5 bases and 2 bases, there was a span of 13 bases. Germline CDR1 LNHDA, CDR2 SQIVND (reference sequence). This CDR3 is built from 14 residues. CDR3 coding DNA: TGTGCCAGTAGTCCTCTTCAGGGGCCCTACGAGCAGTACTTC. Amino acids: CASSPLQGPYEQYF.

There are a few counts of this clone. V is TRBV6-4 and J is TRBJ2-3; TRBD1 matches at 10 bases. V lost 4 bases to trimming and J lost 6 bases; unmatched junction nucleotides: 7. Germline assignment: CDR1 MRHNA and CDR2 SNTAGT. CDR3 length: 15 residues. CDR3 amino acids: CASSARTGGSDTQYF. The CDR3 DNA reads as TGTGCCAGCAGTGCCCGGACAGGGGGGTCTGATACGCAGTATTTT.

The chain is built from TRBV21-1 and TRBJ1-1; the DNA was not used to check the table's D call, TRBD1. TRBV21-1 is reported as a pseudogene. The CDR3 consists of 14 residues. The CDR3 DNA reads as TGTGCCAGCAGCAAACGCGCTGGAACAGTTGAAGCTTTCTTT. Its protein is CASSKRAGTVEAFF.

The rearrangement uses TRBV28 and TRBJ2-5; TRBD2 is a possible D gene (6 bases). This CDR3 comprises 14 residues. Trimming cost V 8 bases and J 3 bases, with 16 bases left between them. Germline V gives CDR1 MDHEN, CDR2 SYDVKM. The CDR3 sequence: CASGTGTFKETQYF. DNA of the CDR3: TGTGCCAGCGGGACCGGGACTTTCAAAGAGACCCAGTACTTC.

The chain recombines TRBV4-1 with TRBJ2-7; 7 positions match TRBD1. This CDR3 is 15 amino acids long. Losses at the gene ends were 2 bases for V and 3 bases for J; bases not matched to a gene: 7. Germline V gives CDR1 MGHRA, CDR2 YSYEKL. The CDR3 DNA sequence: TGCGCCAGCAGCCAACCCGGGACAGTAAACTACGAGCAGTACTTC. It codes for CASSQPGTVNYEQYF.

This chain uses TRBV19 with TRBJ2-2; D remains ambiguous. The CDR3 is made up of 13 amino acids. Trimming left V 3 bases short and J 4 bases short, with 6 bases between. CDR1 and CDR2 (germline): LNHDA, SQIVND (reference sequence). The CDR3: CASSMAVTGELFF. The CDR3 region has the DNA TGTGCCAGTAGTATGGCAGTCACCGGGGAGCTGTTTTTT.

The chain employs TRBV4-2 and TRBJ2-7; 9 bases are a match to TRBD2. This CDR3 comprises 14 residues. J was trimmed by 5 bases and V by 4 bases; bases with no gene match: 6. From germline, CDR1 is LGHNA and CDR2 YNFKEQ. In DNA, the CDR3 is TGTGCCAGCAGCCCGGATAGCGGGAGCCACGAGCAGTACTTC. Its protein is CASSPDSGSHEQYF.

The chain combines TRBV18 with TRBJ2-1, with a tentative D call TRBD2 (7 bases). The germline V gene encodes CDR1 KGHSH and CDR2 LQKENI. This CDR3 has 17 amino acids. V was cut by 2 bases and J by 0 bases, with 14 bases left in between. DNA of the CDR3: TGTGCCAGCTCACCAGGGGGGGCGACTAGCTCCTACAATGAGCAGTTCTTC. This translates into CASSPGGATSSYNEQFF.

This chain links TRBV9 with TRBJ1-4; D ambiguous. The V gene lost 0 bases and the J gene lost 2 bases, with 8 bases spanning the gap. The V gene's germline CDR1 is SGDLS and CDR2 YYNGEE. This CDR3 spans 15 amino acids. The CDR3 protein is CASSVAPGTNEKLFF. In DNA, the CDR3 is TGTGCCAGCAGCGTAGCTCCGGGGACTAATGAAAAACTGTTTTTT.

The CDR3 protein is CASWPGQGYGYTF. CDR3 nucleotide sequence: TGTGCCAGTTGGCCGGGACAGGGGTATGGCTACACCTTC. This chain uses TRBV28 with TRBJ1-2, with 10 bases lining up with TRBD1. Germline CDR1 and CDR2: MDHEN and SYDVKM. After removal of 9 bases from V and 5 bases from J, the junction contained 6 bases not matched to a gene. The CDR3 runs 13 residues.

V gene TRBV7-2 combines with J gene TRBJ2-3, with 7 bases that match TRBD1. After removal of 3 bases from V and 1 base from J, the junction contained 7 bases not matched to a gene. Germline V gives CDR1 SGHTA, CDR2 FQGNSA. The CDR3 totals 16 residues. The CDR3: CASSLGDRVRTDTQYF. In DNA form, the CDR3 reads TGTGCCAGCAGCTTGGGCGACAGGGTACGCACAGATACGCAGTATTTT. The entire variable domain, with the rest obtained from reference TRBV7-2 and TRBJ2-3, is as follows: GAGVSQSPSNKVTEKGKDVELRCDPISGHTALYWYRQSLGQGLEFLIYFQGNSAPDKSGLPSDRFSAERTGGSVSTLTIQRTQQEDSAVYLCASSLGDRVRTDTQYFGPGTRLTVL.